The clone carrying this T cell receptor (beta chain) has only a few counts. Its antigen is not known. The cDNA had a unique molecular identifier and a template-switch universal primer site. TCRdb reanalysed the 5' RACE reads using MiXCR and keeps one entry per CDR3 protein. The sample includes some 790,000 distinct CDR3 sequences, 18% of them seen just once. This sample stems from a study of identical twins. The study, taken as a whole, reports: Clonotypes of the beta chain that were abundant in cord blood carried fewer insertions (memory repertoires showed none).

These data are also associated with another study on T cells expressing NK-cell markers.

This TCR came from a woman under 30 in good health. The sequenced material came from PBMCs.

DNA of the CDR3: TGTGCCAGCAGTTTATTAGCGGGGGGGAGAGGCGGGGAGCTGTTTTTT. This encodes CASSLLAGGRGGELFF. V gene TRBV12-3 or TRBV12-4 combines with J gene TRBJ2-2; the match to TRBD2 covers 11 bases. This CDR3 is built from 16 residues. V gave up 2 bases and J gave up 7 bases; unmatched junction bases: 6.